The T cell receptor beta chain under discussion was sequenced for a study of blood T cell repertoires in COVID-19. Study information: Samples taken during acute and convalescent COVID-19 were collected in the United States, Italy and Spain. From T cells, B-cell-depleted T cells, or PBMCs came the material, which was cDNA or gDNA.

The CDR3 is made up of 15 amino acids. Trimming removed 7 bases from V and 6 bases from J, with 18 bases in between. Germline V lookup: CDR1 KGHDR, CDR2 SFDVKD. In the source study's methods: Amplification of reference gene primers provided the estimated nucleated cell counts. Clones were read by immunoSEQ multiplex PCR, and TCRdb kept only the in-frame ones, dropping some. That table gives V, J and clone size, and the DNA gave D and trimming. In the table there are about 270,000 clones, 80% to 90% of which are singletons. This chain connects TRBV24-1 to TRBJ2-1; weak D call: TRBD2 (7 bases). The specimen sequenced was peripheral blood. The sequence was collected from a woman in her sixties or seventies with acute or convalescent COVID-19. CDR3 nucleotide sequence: TGTGCCACCAGATCTATGGCGGGGGCGTCCAATGAGCAGTTCTTC. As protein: CATRSMAGASNEQFF.